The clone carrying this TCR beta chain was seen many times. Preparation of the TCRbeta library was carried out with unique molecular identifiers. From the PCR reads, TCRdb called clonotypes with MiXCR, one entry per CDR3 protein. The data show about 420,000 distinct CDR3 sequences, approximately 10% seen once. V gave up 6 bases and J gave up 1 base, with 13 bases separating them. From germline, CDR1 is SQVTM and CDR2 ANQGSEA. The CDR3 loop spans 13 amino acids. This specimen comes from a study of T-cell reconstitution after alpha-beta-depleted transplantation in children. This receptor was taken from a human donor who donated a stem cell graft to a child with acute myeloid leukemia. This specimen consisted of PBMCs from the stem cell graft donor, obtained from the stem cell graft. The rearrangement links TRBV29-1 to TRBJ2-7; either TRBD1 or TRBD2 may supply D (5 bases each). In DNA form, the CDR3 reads TGCAGCGTGCTATCGGGGCAGTCCTACGAGCAGTACTTC. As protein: CSVLSGQSYEQYF.